Listed below are T cell receptor beta chains from one sample, sequenced in a study of T cell repertoires in cytomegalovirus infection. TCRdb re-called the reads through MiXCR, storing one row per CDR3 protein. The sample lists around 740,000 distinct CDR3 sequences, approximately 34% occurring once. The material sequenced was PBMCs. These receptor sequences come from a human donor in good health (CMV status not recorded). Some clones in this sample may be carry-over from other donors' samples. CDR3s include the opening cysteine and the closing phenylalanine or tryptophan. Fields, in order: CDR3 length, V gene, CDR3 protein.

cdr3_length: 12
v_call: TRBV28
cdr3_aa: CAVRHPNTEAFF

cdr3_length: 13
v_call: TRBV7-8
cdr3_aa: CASSTRGRFEQFF

cdr3_length: 15
v_call: TRBV20-1
cdr3_aa: CSARVPGLAADTQYF

cdr3_length: 12
v_call: TRBV7-2
cdr3_aa: CAISLGLAVEYF

cdr3_length: 15
v_call: TRBV20-1
cdr3_aa: CSAQPRGSYNSPLHF

cdr3_length: 16
v_call: TRBV12-3/TRBV12-4
cdr3_aa: CASTFGPGGGAYGYPF

cdr3_length: 14
v_call: TRBV12-3/TRBV12-4
cdr3_aa: CASSPRVSKNIQYF

cdr3_length: 14
v_call: TRBV10-2
cdr3_aa: CASSESQGTDTQYF

cdr3_length: 15
v_call: TRBV5-4
cdr3_aa: CASSPSPMGGYEQYF

cdr3_length: 14
v_call: TRBV7-8
cdr3_aa: CASSPDRVRETQYF

cdr3_length: 16
v_call: TRBV4-1
cdr3_aa: CASSQVETGLSDTQYF

cdr3_length: 16
v_call: TRBV28
cdr3_aa: CASSLFSVGHTDTQYF

cdr3_length: 15
v_call: TRBV19
cdr3_aa: CASSIALGVAGEQYF

cdr3_length: 15
v_call: TRBV18
cdr3_aa: CDSSPSGSLTSGQYF

cdr3_length: 13
v_call: TRBV6-1
cdr3_aa: CASSGTDGEKLFF

cdr3_length: 14
v_call: TRBV12-3/TRBV12-4
cdr3_aa: CASSSSGTRNEQFF

cdr3_length: 13
v_call: TRBV14
cdr3_aa: CASSQDPRDEQYF

cdr3_length: 13
v_call: TRBV3-1
cdr3_aa: CASSQGRETEAFF

cdr3_length: 13
v_call: TRBV10-3
cdr3_aa: CAISINSRTEAFF

cdr3_length: 17
v_call: TRBV19
cdr3_aa: CASTSTSGRARTGELFF

cdr3_length: 14
v_call: TRBV28
cdr3_aa: CASNAGGAGETQYF

cdr3_length: 18
v_call: TRBV9
cdr3_aa: CASNEIHTTGTPTRGYTF

cdr3_length: 16
v_call: TRBV20-1
cdr3_aa: CSAIPGAGGYQETQYF

cdr3_length: 14
v_call: TRBV5-6
cdr3_aa: CASSLTGSPYEQYF

cdr3_length: 19
v_call: TRBV7-2
cdr3_aa: CASSLGLPPSGRAGDEQFF

cdr3_length: 14
v_call: TRBV2
cdr3_aa: CASTRTGGDQPQHF

cdr3_length: 11
v_call: TRBV9
cdr3_aa: CASSVSWDYTF

cdr3_length: 15
v_call: TRBV25-1
cdr3_aa: CASSPSGELTYEQYF

cdr3_length: 17
v_call: TRBV7-2
cdr3_aa: CASSLTGGQGRTGELFF

cdr3_length: 14
v_call: TRBV9
cdr3_aa: CASSMGVIQETQYF

cdr3_length: 16
v_call: TRBV20-1
cdr3_aa: CSAGSSGVGPNQPQHF

cdr3_length: 15
v_call: TRBV4-2
cdr3_aa: CASSPGRDLAYEQYF

cdr3_length: 13
v_call: TRBV7-6
cdr3_aa: CASSSLQYNEQFF

cdr3_length: 15
v_call: TRBV28
cdr3_aa: CASSLYGGSLDTQYF

cdr3_length: 13
v_call: TRBV7-2
cdr3_aa: CASSLFPGGEQFF

cdr3_length: 14
v_call: TRBV12-3/TRBV12-4
cdr3_aa: CASSKGLPYNEQFF

cdr3_length: 13
v_call: TRBV7-9
cdr3_aa: CAKARTDENEQFF

cdr3_length: 13
v_call: TRBV12-3/TRBV12-4
cdr3_aa: CASSPTGTYEQYF

cdr3_length: 15
v_call: TRBV28
cdr3_aa: CASSTAGGGLHEQYF

cdr3_length: 18
v_call: TRBV28
cdr3_aa: CASSLVWGSAEGTDTQYF

cdr3_length: 13
v_call: TRBV19
cdr3_aa: CASRFAGAYGYTF

cdr3_length: 14
v_call: TRBV28
cdr3_aa: CASSPGWFNSPLHF

cdr3_length: 16
v_call: TRBV11-2
cdr3_aa: CASSLLSGGFTDTQYF

cdr3_length: 15
v_call: TRBV7-3
cdr3_aa: CASSPDRPLNEKLFF

cdr3_length: 14
v_call: TRBV20-1
cdr3_aa: CSARETGENQPQHF

cdr3_length: 13
v_call: TRBV5-1
cdr3_aa: CASSLGVDSPLHF

cdr3_length: 17
v_call: TRBV7-6
cdr3_aa: CASSLEPRGGGNSPLHF

cdr3_length: 15
v_call: TRBV2
cdr3_aa: CASSDGRGSTDTQYF